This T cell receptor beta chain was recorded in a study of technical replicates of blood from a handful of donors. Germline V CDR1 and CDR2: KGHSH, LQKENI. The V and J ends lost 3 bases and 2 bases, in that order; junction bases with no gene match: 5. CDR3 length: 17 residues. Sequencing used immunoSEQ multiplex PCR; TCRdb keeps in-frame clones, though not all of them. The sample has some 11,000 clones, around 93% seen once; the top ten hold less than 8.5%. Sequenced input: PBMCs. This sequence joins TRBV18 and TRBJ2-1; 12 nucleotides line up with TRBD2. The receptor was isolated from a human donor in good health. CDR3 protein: CASSPTSGSATYNEQFF. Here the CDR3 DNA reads TGTGCCAGCTCACCGACTAGCGGGAGTGCGACCTACAATGAGCAGTTCTTC.